Listed below are T cell receptor beta chains from one sample, sequenced in a study of control samples from healthy donors and cancer patients. Sequenced by immunoSEQ multiplex PCR; TCRdb stores in-frame clones only, minus some. Of approximately 37,000 clones listed, around 80% are singletons. The specimen was PBMCs. Receptors were obtained from a woman aged 55-69 years with lung cancer. Each CDR3 is given with its conserved first and last residue. Fields, in order: CDR3 DNA, CDR3 protein, J gene, D gene, clone size, V gene. D genes are given only for firm matches. Clone sizes are given selectively: once, few, many, or a class where the clone is expanded.

cdr3_nt: TGTGCCACCAGCAGAGGAGCACAGGGGACCTATGGCTACACCTTC
cdr3_aa: CATSRGAQGTYGYTF
j_call: TRBJ1-2
d_call: TRBD1
clone_size: medium-sized
v_call: TRBV15

cdr3_nt: TGCGCCAGCAGCATTTCATCTGGGGCCAACGTCCTGACTTTC
cdr3_aa: CASSISSGANVLTF
j_call: TRBJ2-6
d_call: .
clone_size: few
v_call: TRBV4-3

cdr3_nt: TGCGACGACAGGGTTGGGGGCTACACCTTC
cdr3_aa: CDDRVGGYTF
j_call: TRBJ1-2
d_call: TRBD1
clone_size: .
v_call: TRBV10-1

cdr3_nt: TGTGCCAGCAGGGGGGCTATCCGGAGCGCAGATACGCAGTATTTT
cdr3_aa: CASRGAIRSADTQYF
j_call: TRBJ2-3
d_call: .
clone_size: .
v_call: TRBV6-6

cdr3_nt: TGCGCCAGCAGCTCTCAGATTCAAGAGACCCAGTACTTC
cdr3_aa: CASSSQIQETQYF
j_call: TRBJ2-5
d_call: .
clone_size: .
v_call: TRBV5-1

cdr3_nt: TGTGCCATCAGCGTTACTCCAGGGGAGGAGACCGGGGAGCTGTTTTTT
cdr3_aa: CAISVTPGEETGELFF
j_call: TRBJ2-2
d_call: .
clone_size: .
v_call: TRBV10-3

cdr3_nt: TGTGCCAGCAGTGATAGGGGGAACTACGAGCAGTACTTC
cdr3_aa: CASSDRGNYEQYF
j_call: TRBJ2-7
d_call: .
clone_size: .
v_call: TRBV2

cdr3_nt: TGCGCCAGCAGCCCCATGGCCTCGACAGCTTACGAGCAGTTCTTC
cdr3_aa: CASSPMASTAYEQFF
j_call: TRBJ2-1
d_call: .
clone_size: .
v_call: TRBV5-1

cdr3_nt: TGCGCCAGCAGCTTGGGCGGGGGGAGGAACTATGGCTACACCTTC
cdr3_aa: CASSLGGGRNYGYTF
j_call: TRBJ1-2
d_call: .
clone_size: .
v_call: TRBV5-1

cdr3_nt: TGTGCCAGCAGTAGGACGGGGGGCGCGAACACCGGGGAGCTGTTTTTT
cdr3_aa: CASSRTGGANTGELFF
j_call: TRBJ2-2
d_call: .
clone_size: .
v_call: TRBV7-6

cdr3_nt: TGCGCCAGCAGCCCACAGGGAACGGCCGAAGCTTTCTTT
cdr3_aa: CASSPQGTAEAFF
j_call: TRBJ1-1
d_call: .
clone_size: few
v_call: TRBV4-3

cdr3_nt: TGTGCCACCAGTGATGGGACAGTGAAAGAGACCCAGTACTTC
cdr3_aa: CATSDGTVKETQYF
j_call: TRBJ2-5
d_call: TRBD1
clone_size: .
v_call: TRBV24-1

cdr3_nt: TGTGCCAGCAACCAGGGGGCCCAAGAGACCCAGTACTTC
cdr3_aa: CASNQGAQETQYF
j_call: TRBJ2-5
d_call: TRBD1
clone_size: .
v_call: TRBV3-1/TRBV3-2

cdr3_nt: TGTGCCAGCAGTGACCAGGACACCTATAATTCACCCCTCCACTTT
cdr3_aa: CASSDQDTYNSPLHF
j_call: TRBJ1-6
d_call: .
clone_size: .
v_call: TRBV2

cdr3_nt: TGTGCCAGCAGCTCCGGGGGGAGCACTGAAGCTTTCTTT
cdr3_aa: CASSSGGSTEAFF
j_call: TRBJ1-1
d_call: .
clone_size: .
v_call: TRBV7-9

cdr3_nt: TGTGCCAGCAGCTTGTTTCTGAGCTCCTATAATTCACCCCTCCACTTT
cdr3_aa: CASSLFLSSYNSPLHF
j_call: TRBJ1-6
d_call: .
clone_size: .
v_call: TRBV5-6

cdr3_nt: TGTGCCAGCAGCTTAGTATTAGGAACTGAAGCTTTCTTT
cdr3_aa: CASSLVLGTEAFF
j_call: TRBJ1-1
d_call: .
clone_size: few
v_call: TRBV11-1

cdr3_nt: TGTGCCAGCAGCGGAAGAAGCGGGCCCACAGATACGCAGTATTTT
cdr3_aa: CASSGRSGPTDTQYF
j_call: TRBJ2-3
d_call: .
clone_size: .
v_call: TRBV9

cdr3_nt: TGTGCCAGCGAACAGATGGACAGAGACCATGGCTACACCTTC
cdr3_aa: CASEQMDRDHGYTF
j_call: TRBJ1-2
d_call: .
clone_size: .
v_call: TRBV6-5

cdr3_nt: TGTGCCAGCAGCTTTGGGACCGCTAACTATGGCTACACCTTC
cdr3_aa: CASSFGTANYGYTF
j_call: TRBJ1-2
d_call: .
clone_size: .
v_call: TRBV5-5

cdr3_nt: TGTGCCAGCAGCTCGACGACAGGGCAGGACACTGAAGCTTTCTTT
cdr3_aa: CASSSTTGQDTEAFF
j_call: TRBJ1-1
d_call: TRBD1
clone_size: .
v_call: TRBV9

cdr3_nt: TGTGCCAGCGAGGGGGACAGGGGACAGCCCCAGCATTTT
cdr3_aa: CASEGDRGQPQHF
j_call: TRBJ1-5
d_call: TRBD1
clone_size: few
v_call: TRBV2

cdr3_nt: TGTGCCTGGAGCCTTTTAGCGGGAGTGGAAGAGCAGTACTTC
cdr3_aa: CAWSLLAGVEEQYF
j_call: TRBJ2-7
d_call: TRBD2
clone_size: .
v_call: TRBV30

cdr3_nt: TGTGCCAGCTCCCCGGACAGGGCTAATGAAAAACTGTTTTTT
cdr3_aa: CASSPDRANEKLFF
j_call: TRBJ1-4
d_call: TRBD1
clone_size: .
v_call: TRBV18

cdr3_nt: TGCGCCAGCAGACGAGCGGGAGACGAGGAGCAGTACTTC
cdr3_aa: CASRRAGDEEQYF
j_call: TRBJ2-7
d_call: TRBD2
clone_size: .
v_call: TRBV10-2

cdr3_nt: TGTGCCAGCAGTTACTCGATAAGGAGCCTTAGGGAGCAGTACTTC
cdr3_aa: CASSYSIRSLREQYF
j_call: TRBJ2-7
d_call: .
clone_size: .
v_call: TRBV6-5

cdr3_nt: TGTGCCAGCTCACCGCAAGAGACCCAGTACTTC
cdr3_aa: CASSPQETQYF
j_call: TRBJ2-5
d_call: .
clone_size: once
v_call: TRBV18

cdr3_nt: TGTGCCAGTACACTAAGGGATGAAGAGACCCAGTACTTC
cdr3_aa: CASTLRDEETQYF
j_call: TRBJ2-5
d_call: .
clone_size: .
v_call: TRBV2

cdr3_nt: TGTGCCAGCAGTGAAGAGACTAGGGAGACCCAGTACTTC
cdr3_aa: CASSEETRETQYF
j_call: TRBJ2-5
d_call: .
clone_size: .
v_call: TRBV2

cdr3_nt: TGTGCCAGCAGCCAATTCCGGTCCCCGAACACTGAAGCTTTCTTT
cdr3_aa: CASSQFRSPNTEAFF
j_call: TRBJ1-1
d_call: .
clone_size: few
v_call: TRBV3-1/TRBV3-2

cdr3_nt: TGTGCCAGCAGCTTGACGGCAGGGGTCAGGGGGAGGGGTGAAAAACTGTTTTTT
cdr3_aa: CASSLTAGVRGRGEKLFF
j_call: TRBJ1-4
d_call: TRBD1
clone_size: .
v_call: TRBV5-4

cdr3_nt: TGTGCCAGTAACCGTCTTTGGACTAGCGGGGGCACCGGGGAGCTGTTTTTT
cdr3_aa: CASNRLWTSGGTGELFF
j_call: TRBJ2-2
d_call: TRBD2
clone_size: medium-sized
v_call: TRBV19

cdr3_nt: TGTGCCAGCAGCCGGGGACCTTCCTACGAGCAGTACTTC
cdr3_aa: CASSRGPSYEQYF
j_call: TRBJ2-7
d_call: .
clone_size: once
v_call: TRBV7-8

cdr3_nt: TGTGCCAGCAGCCAAGATAGCAATAACTATGGCTACACCTTC
cdr3_aa: CASSQDSNNYGYTF
j_call: TRBJ1-2
d_call: .
clone_size: .
v_call: TRBV4-2